This T cell receptor beta chain was sequenced during a study of T cells in Graves' hyperthyroidism and ophthalmopathy. RNA transcripts gave rise to amplified TCR beta CDR3 regions. First-round RT-PCR with HTBI primers amplified the TCR CDR3 region. MiXCR was run by TCRdb on the multiplex PCR reads, yielding one entry per CDR3 protein. The sample includes a few hundred thousand distinct CDR3 sequences, 15% to 19% seen only once; the top ten take roughly 7.3%. CDR3 length equals 16 residues. After removal of 4 bases from V and 8 bases from J, the junction contained 12 bases not matched to a gene. Germline assignment: CDR1 SGHRS and CDR2 YFSETQ. Stable hyperthyroidism: no ophthalmopathy progression over 18 months of follow-up. Recently diagnosed hyperthyroidism of less than 2 months' duration affected patients aged 18 to 65. It was 10 ml of fresh peripheral blood that supplied the PBMCs.

The receptor's source is a woman aged 30 to 39 with Graves' hyperthyroidism. The chain links TRBV5-1 to TRBJ1-4, with 9 bases that match TRBD1. Sequencing used blood. CDR3 residues: CASSTTTGGKGEKLFF. The CDR3 nucleotides are TGCGCCAGCAGCACAACGACAGGGGGGAAAGGAGAAAAACTGTTTTTT.